This T cell receptor beta chain was recorded in a study of a mutant IDH1 vaccine in newly diagnosed glioma. Study-wide context: In the visit schedule, V12 fell in week 35, while V13 fell in week 47.

This clone was detected only once. Its cognate antigen is unknown. Some clones are missing from TCRdb's copy, which holds only in-frame ones; the method was immunoSEQ multiplex PCR. Of 45,000 to 50,000 clones in the sample, 85% to 90% were seen once. Findings of the study overall: Among patients, roughly 94% showed immune responses induced by the vaccine.

Trimming left V 2 bases short and J 6 bases short, with 29 bases between. The CDR3 covers 19 residues. Per germline, CDR1 MGHRA and CDR2 YSYEKL. Stated time point: week 35, safety follow-up. Vaccinated patients received 300 ug of mutant IDH1 20-mer peptide per dose, with topical imiquimod. The sample in question was PBMCs, obtained from a glioma patient whose treatment included an IDH1 peptide vaccine. The TCR sequence derives from a woman aged 40 to 49 with glioma. V and J are TRBV4-1 and TRBJ2-7, with D possibly TRBD2 on 5 matching bases. The CDR3 spells CASSQYPFDTGKTFLEQYF. DNA for the CDR3: TGCGCCAGCAGCCAATACCCTTTTGATACGGGAAAAACATTCCTCGAGCAGTACTTC.